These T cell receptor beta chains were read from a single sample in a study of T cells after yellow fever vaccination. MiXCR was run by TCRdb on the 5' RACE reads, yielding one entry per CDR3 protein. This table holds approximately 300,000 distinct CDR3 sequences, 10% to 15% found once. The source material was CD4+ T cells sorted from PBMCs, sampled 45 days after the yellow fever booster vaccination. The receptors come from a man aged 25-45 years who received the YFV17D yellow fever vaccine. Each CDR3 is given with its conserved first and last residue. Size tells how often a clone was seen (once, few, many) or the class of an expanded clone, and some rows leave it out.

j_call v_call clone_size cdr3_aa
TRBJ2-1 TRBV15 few CATSSLTGTSGSWRDEQFF
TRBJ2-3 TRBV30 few CAWWGLAGPEADTQYF
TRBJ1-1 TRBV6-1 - CASGGQGGMNTEAFF
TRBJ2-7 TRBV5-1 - CASSGGQTMPYEQYF
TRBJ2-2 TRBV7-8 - CASSSYSGINTGELFF
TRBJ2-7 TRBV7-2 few CASSSERGYEQYF
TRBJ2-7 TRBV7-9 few CASIPAPTTQSSYEQYF
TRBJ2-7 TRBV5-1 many CASSLAGGIYEQYF
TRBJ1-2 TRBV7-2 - CASSLPGGYTF
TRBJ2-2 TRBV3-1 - CASSPVPFGAGELFF
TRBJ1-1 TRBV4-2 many CASSQGLGGTEAFF
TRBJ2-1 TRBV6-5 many CASSLRGGEQFF
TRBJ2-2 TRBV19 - CASSPTGLGGTGELFF
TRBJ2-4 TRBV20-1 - CSAPTRNIQYF
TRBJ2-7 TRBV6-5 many CASSYVGGPREQYF